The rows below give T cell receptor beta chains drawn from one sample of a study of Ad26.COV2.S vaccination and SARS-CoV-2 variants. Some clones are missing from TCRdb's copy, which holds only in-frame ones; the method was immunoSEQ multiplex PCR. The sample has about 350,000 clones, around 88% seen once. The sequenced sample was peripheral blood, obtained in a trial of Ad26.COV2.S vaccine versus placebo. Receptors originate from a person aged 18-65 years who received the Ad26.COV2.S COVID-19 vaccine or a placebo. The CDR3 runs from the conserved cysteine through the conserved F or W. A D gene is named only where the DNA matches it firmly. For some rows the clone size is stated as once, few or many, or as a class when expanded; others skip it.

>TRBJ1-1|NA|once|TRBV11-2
TGTGCCAGCAGCTTCGCCCGGGACTCTGAAGCTTTCTTT
CASSFARDSEAFF
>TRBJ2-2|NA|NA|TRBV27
TGTGCCAGCAGTTTGGCGGGGCTGAACACCGGGGAGCTGTTTTTT
CASSLAGLNTGELFF
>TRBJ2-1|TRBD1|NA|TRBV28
TGTGCCAGCAGCCTAGGACAGGGAGAGAATGAGCAGTTCTTC
CASSLGQGENEQFF
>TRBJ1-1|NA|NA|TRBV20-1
TGCAGTGCTAGTAGAGAGGCCACAGGGAACACTGAAGCTTTCTTT
CSASREATGNTEAFF
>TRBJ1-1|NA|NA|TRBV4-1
TGCGCCAGCAGCCAAGAAGCCAGTCCACTCACTGAAGCTTTCTTT
CASSQEASPLTEAFF
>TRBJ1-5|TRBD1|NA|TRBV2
TGTGCCAGCAGGAGGGACAGCAGCAATCAGCCCCAGCATTTT
CASRRDSSNQPQHF
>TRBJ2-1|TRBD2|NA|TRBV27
TGTGCCAGCAGTCTAAGGACTAGCGGGAGCAGCTACAATGAGCAGTTCTTC
CASSLRTSGSSYNEQFF
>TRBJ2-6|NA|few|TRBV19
TGTGCCAGTAGCCCCACGGGACCGGCAAGCTGGGCCAACGTCCTGACTTTC
CASSPTGPASWANVLTF
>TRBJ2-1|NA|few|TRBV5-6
TGTGCCAGCAGCTCCCCTAGGGGGGGGGCGAAAACACTCAATGAGCAGTTCTTC
CASSSPRGGAKTLNEQFF
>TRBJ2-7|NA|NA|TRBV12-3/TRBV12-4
TGTGCCAGCAGCCCCGGGAGATACGAGCAGTACTTC
CASSPGRYEQYF
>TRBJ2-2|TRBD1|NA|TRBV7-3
TGTGCCAGCAGTTTCGACAGGGGGAACACCGGGGAGCTGTTTTTT
CASSFDRGNTGELFF
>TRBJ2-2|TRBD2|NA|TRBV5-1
TGCGCCAGCAGCCCGGGGGGGCCAAGTTCCGGGGAGCTGTTTTTT
CASSPGGPSSGELFF
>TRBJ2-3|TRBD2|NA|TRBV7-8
TGTGCCAGCAGCTTACTTCAGCGGGGGCGCACAGATACGCAGTATTTT
CASSLLQRGRTDTQYF
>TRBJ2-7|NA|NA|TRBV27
TGTGCCAGCAGTTTAATTCCTGGTTCCTACGAGCAGTACTTC
CASSLIPGSYEQYF
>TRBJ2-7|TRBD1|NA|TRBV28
TGTGCCAGCAGTTTAGGACAGGGGGCGACCGAGCAGTACTTC
CASSLGQGATEQYF
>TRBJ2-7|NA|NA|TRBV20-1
TGCAGTGCTAGAGACGCCTACGAGCAGTACTTC
CSARDAYEQYF